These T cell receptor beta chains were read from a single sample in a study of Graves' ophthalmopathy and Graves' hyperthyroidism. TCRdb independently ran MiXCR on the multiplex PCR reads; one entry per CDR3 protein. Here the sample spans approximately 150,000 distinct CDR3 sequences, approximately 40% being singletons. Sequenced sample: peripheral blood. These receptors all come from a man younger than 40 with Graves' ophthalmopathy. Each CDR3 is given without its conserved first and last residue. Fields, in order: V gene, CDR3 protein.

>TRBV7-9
ASSPSIGTNYEQY
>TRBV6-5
ASRQGSGASYEQY
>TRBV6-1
AIRRGPNYEQY
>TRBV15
ATSRDTGVAF
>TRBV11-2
ASSAGLAGGTEQY
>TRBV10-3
AISHGVNQPQH
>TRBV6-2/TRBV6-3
ASSYSGRLTYSNQPQH
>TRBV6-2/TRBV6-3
ASSYLRSPGETQY
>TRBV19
ASSIALADSGANVLT
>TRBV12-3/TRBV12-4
ASSRQLLMNTEAF
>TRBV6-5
ASSYIGAGEETQY
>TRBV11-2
AWSVGRAGETQY
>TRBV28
ASSPTTRPANYGYT
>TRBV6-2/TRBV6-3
ASSTIAGVKETQY
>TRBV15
ATSRDRSPTYEQY
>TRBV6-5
ASSYATGSAETQY
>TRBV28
ASHGPGRERGTGELF
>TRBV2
ASSPLVYEQY